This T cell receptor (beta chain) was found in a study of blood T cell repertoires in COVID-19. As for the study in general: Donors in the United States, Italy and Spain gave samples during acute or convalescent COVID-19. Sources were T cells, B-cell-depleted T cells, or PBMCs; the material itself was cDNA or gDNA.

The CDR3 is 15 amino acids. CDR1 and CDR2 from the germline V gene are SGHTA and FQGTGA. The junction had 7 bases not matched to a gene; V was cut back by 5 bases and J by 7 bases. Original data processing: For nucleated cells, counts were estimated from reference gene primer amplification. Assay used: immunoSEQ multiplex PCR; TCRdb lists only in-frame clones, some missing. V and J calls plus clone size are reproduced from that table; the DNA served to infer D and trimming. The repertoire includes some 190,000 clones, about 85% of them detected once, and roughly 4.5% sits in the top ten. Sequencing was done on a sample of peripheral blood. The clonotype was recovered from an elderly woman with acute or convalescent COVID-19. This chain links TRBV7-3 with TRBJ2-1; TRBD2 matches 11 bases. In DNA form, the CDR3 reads TGTGCCAGCAGCCAAACTAGCGGGAGCCTTAATGAGCAGTTCTTC. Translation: CASSQTSGSLNEQFF.